The 15 T cell receptor beta chains in this list originate from one sample, sequenced in a study of beta chain features in type 1 diabetes (dated by TCRdb to the late 2010s). Results the study describes overall, beyond this receptor: A moderate but significant shortening of TCRB CDR3 length was observed in type 1 diabetes patients in all four CD4+ subsets.

Libraries were prepared through the immunoSEQ multiplex PCR assay. The entire isolated RNA was reverse transcribed using the High Capacity cDNA Reverse Transcription Kit, and thus expressed TCRB transcripts were sequenced. TCRdb holds this immuneACCESS table with in-frame rearrangements only. Some clones are missing; in checked studies, unresolved V genes explain under half, and the rest has no known cause. This sample has 150,000 to 200,000 clones in its table, and about 8.1% of those were observed once. The top ten hold approximately 0.54% of the sample. No antigen has been identified for these receptors. Sequences were obtained from central memory CD4+ T cells from blood. The receptor source for this set is a woman aged 18-29 years with type 1 diabetes.

The CDR3 sequence: CASSLNNRGNTEAFF. In DNA form, the CDR3 reads TGCGCCAGCAGCTTAAACAACAGGGGAAACACTGAAGCTTTCTTT. This rearrangement joins TRBV5-1 to TRBJ1-1; 7 nucleotides line up with TRBD1. Germline V gives CDR1 SGHRS, CDR2 YFSETQ. The CDR3 consists of 15 residues. Trimming cost V 2 bases and J 2 bases; bases outside gene matches: 6.

The chain carries TRBV19 and TRBJ2-3; 12 nucleotides agree with TRBD1. The CDR3 extends over 17 amino acids. Trimming at V came to 6 bases and at J to 4 bases, leaving 11 bases not matched to a gene. From germline, CDR1 is LNHDA and CDR2 SQIVND (reference sequence). This chain's CDR3 is CASRDPPGQGASDTQYF. In DNA, the CDR3 is TGTGCCAGTAGGGACCCGCCGGGACAGGGGGCATCAGATACGCAGTATTTT.

This rearrangement joins TRBV18 to TRBJ2-3; 10 bases are a match to TRBD2. The germline CDR1 and CDR2 sequences are KGHSH and LQKENI. CDR3 length: 15 amino acids. The V segment lost 3 bases and the J segment 5 bases; nucleotides outside the gene matches: 5. CDR3 nucleotides: TGTGCCAGCTCACCTGAGCTAGCGGGGGAAGATACGCAGTATTTT. It specifies CASSPELAGEDTQYF. Variable domain in full (rest from reference TRBV18 and TRBJ2-3): NAGVMQNPRHLVRRRGQEARLRCSPMKGHSHVYWYRQLPEEGLKFMVYLQKENIIDESGMPKERFSAEFPKEGPSILRIQQVVRGDSAAYFCASSPELAGEDTQYFGPGTRLTVL.

This chain joins TRBV7-9 and TRBJ2-5; the match to TRBD1 covers 7 bases. The CDR3 runs 13 residues. The germline gives CDR1 SEHNR, CDR2 FQNEAQ (reference sequence). The J segment lost 3 bases and the V segment lost 5 bases, leaving 3 bases of the junction unmatched. In nucleotides, the CDR3 is TGTGCCAGCAGCCGACAGGGAAAAGAGACCCAGTACTTC. Amino acid sequence: CASSRQGKETQYF.

CDR3 in amino acids: CASSSGTGDWGYTF. The CDR3 DNA is TGTGCCAGCAGCTCCGGGACAGGGGACTGGGGCTACACCTTC. The chain employs TRBV7-9 and TRBJ1-2, with TRBD1 matching over 10 bases. The V and J ends lost 4 bases and 8 bases, in that order; junction bases with no gene match: 7. Per the germline V gene, CDR1 is SEHNR and CDR2 is FQNEAQ (reference sequence). This CDR3 has 14 amino acids. The full variable domain, completed using reference TRBV7-9 and TRBJ1-2, is DTGVSQNPRHKITKRGQNVTFRCDPISEHNRLYWYRQTLGQGPEFLTYFQNEAQLEKSRLLSDRFSAERPKGSFSTLEIQRTEQGDSAMYLCASSSGTGDWGYTFGSGTRLTVV.

The gene calls are TRBV5-4 and TRBJ2-1; 9 bases are shared with TRBD2. Per the germline V gene, CDR1 is SGHNT and CDR2 is YYREEE (reference sequence). The V gene end was trimmed by 0 bases and the J gene end by 7 bases; junction bases not matched to a gene: 8. There are 16 residues in the CDR3. CDR3 sequence (DNA): TGTGCCAGCAGCTTGGGAGGCGGGAGGGCCGGGAATGAGCAGTTCTTC. Protein sequence: CASSLGGGRAGNEQFF.

The chain carries TRBV15 and TRBJ1-2; weak D call: TRBD1 (6 bases). With 6 bases removed from V and 5 bases from J, the gap between germline ends came to 10 bases. The germline CDR1 and CDR2 sequences are LNHNV and YYDKDF (reference sequence). The CDR3 is 12 residues long. The CDR3 reads CATRSTGYGYTF. The CDR3 DNA sequence: TGTGCCACCAGGTCCACAGGGTATGGCTACACCTTC.

Here the CDR3 DNA reads TGCGCCAGCAGCTTGGTTGGGACTGTGAGAGTTAATGAAAAACTGTTTTTT. It is translated as CASSLVGTVRVNEKLFF. The genes are TRBV5-1 and TRBJ1-4; perhaps TRBD1 as D (5 bases). CDR1 and CDR2 from the germline V gene are SGHRS and YFSETQ. The CDR3 contains 17 residues. Trimming shortened V by 0 bases and J by 4 bases, and 16 bases separated the two germline ends.

This chain joins TRBV29-1 and TRBJ2-5, with 7 bases fitting TRBD2. Trimming at V came to 4 bases and at J to 5 bases, leaving 13 bases not matched to a gene. This CDR3 has 15 residues. Germline V gives CDR1 SQVTM, CDR2 ANQGSEA. The CDR3 nucleotides are TGCAGCGTTGCCCTTGGTGGGGGGGTCTCTGAGACCCAGTACTTC. Translated, it gives CSVALGGGVSETQYF.

V gene TRBV19 combines with J gene TRBJ1-1; D is unresolved. CDR1 LNHDA and CDR2 SQIVND come from the germline V gene (reference sequence). The CDR3 has 13 amino acids. V lost 5 bases, J lost 1 base, and 8 bases lay in between. The CDR3 region is CASSPRGNTEAFF. The CDR3, as DNA: TGTGCCAGTAGTCCACGGGGGAACACTGAAGCTTTCTTT.

This clone was detected many times. The chain carries TRBV23-1 and TRBJ2-7; D is perhaps TRBD1 (6 bases). TRBV23-1 is an ORF, and what it does is uncertain. Trimming removed 0 bases from V and 0 bases from J, with 6 bases in between. The CDR3 covers 14 residues. The CDR3 is CASSQSDSSYEQYF. CDR3 nucleotide sequence: TGCGCCAGCAGTCAATCGGACAGCTCCTACGAGCAGTACTTC.

A few counts support this clone. The chain employs TRBV13 and TRBJ2-7; D possibly corresponds to TRBD2 (6 bases). The CDR3 loop spans 15 amino acids. Germline V gene data show CDR1 as PRHDT and CDR2 as FYEKMQ (reference sequence). The V end was cut by 0 bases, the J end by 1 base, with 10 bases between. This chain's CDR3 is CASSLGGSRSYEQYF. The CDR3 DNA reads TGTGCCAGCAGCTTAGGCGGGAGCCGGTCCTACGAGCAGTACTTC. Looking up the rest from reference TRBV13 and TRBJ2-7 gives the full variable domain: AAGVIQSPRHLIKEKRETATLKCYPIPRHDTVYWYQQGPGQDPQFLISFYEKMQSDKGSIPDRFSAQQFSDYHSELNMSSLELGDSALYFCASSLGGSRSYEQYFGPGTRLTVT.

This clone was observed a few times. V is TRBV2 and J is TRBJ2-7; D unclear. This CDR3 spans 14 amino acids. V lost 6 bases and J 2 bases, leaving 14 bases between the germline ends. Per germline, CDR1 SNHLY and CDR2 FYNNEI. The CDR3 loop reads CASRPSYQAYEQYF. The CDR3, as DNA: TGTGCCAGCAGACCCAGTTACCAGGCCTACGAGCAGTACTTC.

This clone showed up just a few times. Here the CDR3 reads CASSVAGGGSQETQYF. For the CDR3, the DNA is TGTGCCAGCAGCGTAGCTGGCGGGGGGTCCCAAGAGACCCAGTACTTC. The rearrangement joins TRBV9 to TRBJ2-5; 8 bases agree with TRBD2. The CDR3 sequence is 16 residues long. V was pared by 0 bases and J by 1 base, with 5 bases of the junction left unmatched. Germline V lookup: CDR1 SGDLS, CDR2 YYNGEE.

The chain combines TRBV7-4 with TRBJ2-3; 10 bases fit TRBD2. Germline-derived CDR1 and CDR2 are SGHVT and SQSDAQ. The length of the CDR3 is 17 residues. Trimming cost V 4 bases and J 1 base; bases outside gene matches: 8. Written as DNA, the CDR3 is TGTGCCAGCAGCTCAATAGGGACTAGCGCGTGCACAGATACGCAGTATTTT. It translates to CASSSIGTSACTDTQYF.